This TCR beta chain was sequenced in a study of blood T cells in healthy people across ages. Study-wide results and limits: A greater number of naive CD4+ cells and higher diversity distinguished long-lived donors from aged donors.

PCR was performed a second time for about 7 to 11 cycles using a sample-barcoded 5' primer and a J-beta primer mix. TCRdb re-analysed the 5' RACE reads in MiXCR, keeping a single row per CDR3 protein. This table has a few hundred thousand distinct CDR3 sequences, roughly 29% appearing once. Germline V lookup: CDR1 MNHEY, CDR2 SMNVEV (reference sequence). CDR3 length: 17 amino acids. V lost 2 bases and J lost 3; bases outside the gene matches: 12. The donors, all healthy, were Caucasians living in Russia, aged roughly 6 to 100. This clonotype was detected only a few times. Its target is unknown. The source is a woman in her 70s in good health. Sequences were obtained from blood. The V gene is TRBV27, the J gene TRBJ1-2; 7 nucleotides line up with TRBD1. CDR3 region: CASSLTSRGQGDYGYTF. CDR3 DNA: TGTGCCAGCAGTTTAACGTCGCGAGGCCAGGGGGACTATGGCTACACCTTC.